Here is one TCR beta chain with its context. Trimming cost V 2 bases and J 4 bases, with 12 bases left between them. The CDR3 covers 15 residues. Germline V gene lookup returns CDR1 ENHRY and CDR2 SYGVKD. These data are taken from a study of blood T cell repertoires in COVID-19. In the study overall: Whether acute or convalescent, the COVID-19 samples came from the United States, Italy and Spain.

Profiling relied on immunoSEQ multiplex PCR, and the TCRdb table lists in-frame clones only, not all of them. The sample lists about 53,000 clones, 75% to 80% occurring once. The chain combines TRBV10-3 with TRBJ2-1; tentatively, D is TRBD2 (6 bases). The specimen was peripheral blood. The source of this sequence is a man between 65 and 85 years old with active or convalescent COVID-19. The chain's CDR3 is CAISETGTGYNEQFF. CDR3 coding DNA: TGTGCCATCAGTGAGACCGGGACTGGGTACAATGAGCAGTTCTTC.